This T cell receptor beta chain came from a study of T-cell reconstitution after alpha-beta-depleted transplantation in children. The TCRbeta library incorporated unique molecular identifiers. TCRdb redid the calling of the PCR reads with MiXCR, one entry per CDR3 protein. The sample holds some 310,000 distinct CDR3 sequences, around 20% seen once. This clonotype was sampled from a male patient between 10 and 17 years old who had a stem cell transplant for acute lymphoblastic leukemia, so the T cells may come from the graft donor. The sample was PBMCs, mostly from graft donor cells, taken 180 days after TCRalphabeta/CD19-depleted stem cell transplant.

The chain's CDR3 is CAIRVDSSYNSPLHF. The CDR3 DNA reads TGTGCCATCAGAGTGGACAGCTCCTATAATTCACCCCTCCACTTT. The chain couples TRBV10-3 to TRBJ1-6; a possible D gene is TRBD1 (6 bases). Trimming removed 6 bases from V and 0 bases from J, with 9 bases in between. The CDR3 is 15 residues long. The germline gives CDR1 ENHRY, CDR2 SYGVKD.